This TCR beta chain was retrieved from a study of human T cells and chemical hapten exposure. The time point here: patch test 1, 2 weeks after DPC sensitization. Treatment of the sample: therapeutic diphenylcyclopropenone sensitization with weekly scalp DPC. The total RNA was obtained from whole blood that was not fractionated. This clonotype was detected many times. In the source study's methods: Sampled TCR counts reached a median of around 100,000 per sample, with values ranging from about 23,224 to 700,000. TCRdb recomputed calls from the RACE reads with MiXCR, one row per CDR3 protein. The authors' filters were not applied to this entry. Here the sample spans 150,000 to 200,000 distinct CDR3 sequences, approximately 14% being singletons. The V end lost 0 bases, the J end lost 1 base, and 15 bases lay between the germline ends. Germline V lookup: CDR1 LGHNA, CDR2 YNFKEQ. CDR3 size: 17 residues.

The source of this sequence is a woman aged 25 to 39 with alopecia areata. Some clones in this sample may be carry-over from other donors' samples. The V call is TRBV4-2, the J call TRBJ2-5; perhaps TRBD1 as D (6 bases). The sample consisted of whole blood, taken in connection with sensitization to the hapten diphenylcyclopropenone (DPC). CDR3 in amino acids: CASSQEGFGQFQETQYF. CDR3 nucleotide sequence: TGTGCCAGCAGCCAAGAAGGGTTCGGACAGTTCCAAGAGACCCAGTACTTC.